This T cell receptor beta chain was identified during a study of blood T cell repertoires in COVID-19. For the study at large: Acute and convalescent COVID-19 specimens originated in the United States, Italy and Spain.

Participants were placed into cohorts based on the clinical history they reported. Method: immunoSEQ multiplex PCR; TCRdb's copy keeps in-frame clones and lacks some. The table records over 250,000 clones, roughly 86% of them present only once. This CDR3 has 14 amino acids. The V end was cut by 3 bases, the J end by 5 bases, with 14 bases between. Germline CDR1 and CDR2: SGDLS and YYNGEE. The specimen was PBMCs or T cells enriched from blood (not recorded which). This clonotype was obtained from a woman in her sixties or seventies who had recovered from COVID-19. The V call is TRBV9, the J call TRBJ1-1; D gene unclear. The CDR3: CASSAQEARTEAFF. The CDR3 DNA follows: TGTGCCAGCAGCGCACAAGAAGCGCGGACTGAAGCTTTCTTT.